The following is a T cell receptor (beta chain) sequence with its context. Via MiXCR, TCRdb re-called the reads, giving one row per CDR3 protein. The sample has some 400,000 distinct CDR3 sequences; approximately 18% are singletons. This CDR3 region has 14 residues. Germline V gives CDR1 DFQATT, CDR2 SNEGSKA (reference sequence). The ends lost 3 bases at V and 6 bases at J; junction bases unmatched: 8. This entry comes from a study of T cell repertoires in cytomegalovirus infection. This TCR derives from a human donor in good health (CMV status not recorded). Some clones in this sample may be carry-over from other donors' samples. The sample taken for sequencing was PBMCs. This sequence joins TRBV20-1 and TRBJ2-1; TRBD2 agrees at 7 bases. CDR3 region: CSASTSGVGNEQFF. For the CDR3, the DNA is TGCAGTGCTAGTACCAGCGGGGTTGGCAATGAGCAGTTCTTC.